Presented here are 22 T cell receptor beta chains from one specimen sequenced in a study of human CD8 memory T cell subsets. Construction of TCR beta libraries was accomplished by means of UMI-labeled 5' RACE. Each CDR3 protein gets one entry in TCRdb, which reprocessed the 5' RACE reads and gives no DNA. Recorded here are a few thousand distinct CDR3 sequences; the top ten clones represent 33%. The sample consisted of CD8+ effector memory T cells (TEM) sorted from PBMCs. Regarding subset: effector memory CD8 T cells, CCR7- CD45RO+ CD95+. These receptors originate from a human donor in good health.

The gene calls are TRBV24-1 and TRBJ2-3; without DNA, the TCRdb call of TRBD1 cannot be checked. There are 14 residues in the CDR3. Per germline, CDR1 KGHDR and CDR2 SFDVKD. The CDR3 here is CATSDWGGSSTQYF.

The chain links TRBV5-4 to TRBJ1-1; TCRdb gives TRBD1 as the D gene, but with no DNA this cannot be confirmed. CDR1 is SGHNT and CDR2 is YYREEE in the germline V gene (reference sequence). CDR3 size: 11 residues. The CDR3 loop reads CASSQGPEAFF.

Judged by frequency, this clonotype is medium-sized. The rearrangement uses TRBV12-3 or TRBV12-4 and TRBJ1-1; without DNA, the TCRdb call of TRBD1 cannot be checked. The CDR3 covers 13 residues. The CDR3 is CASLQGMNTEAFF.

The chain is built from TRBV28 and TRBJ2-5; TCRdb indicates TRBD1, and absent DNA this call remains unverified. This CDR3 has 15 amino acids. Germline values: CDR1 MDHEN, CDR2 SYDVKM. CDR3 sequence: CASTPGQGHSETQYF.

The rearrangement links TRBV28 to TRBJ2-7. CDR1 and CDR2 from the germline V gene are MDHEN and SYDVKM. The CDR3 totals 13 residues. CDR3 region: CASSLGRVNEQYF.

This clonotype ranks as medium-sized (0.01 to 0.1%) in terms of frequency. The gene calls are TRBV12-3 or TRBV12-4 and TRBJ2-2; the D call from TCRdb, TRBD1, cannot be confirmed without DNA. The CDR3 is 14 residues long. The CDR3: CASNRRPGTGELFF.

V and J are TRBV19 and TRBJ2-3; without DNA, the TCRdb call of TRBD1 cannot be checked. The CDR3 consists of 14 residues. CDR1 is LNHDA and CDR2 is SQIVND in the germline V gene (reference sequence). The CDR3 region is CASSMRGGTPMQYF.

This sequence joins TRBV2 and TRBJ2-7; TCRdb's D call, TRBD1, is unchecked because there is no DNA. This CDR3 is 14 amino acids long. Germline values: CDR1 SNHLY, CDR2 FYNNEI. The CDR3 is CASSFDRGAYEQYF.

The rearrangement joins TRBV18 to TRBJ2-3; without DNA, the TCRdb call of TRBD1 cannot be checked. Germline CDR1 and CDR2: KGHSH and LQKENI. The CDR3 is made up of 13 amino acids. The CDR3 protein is CASSPIQADTQYF.

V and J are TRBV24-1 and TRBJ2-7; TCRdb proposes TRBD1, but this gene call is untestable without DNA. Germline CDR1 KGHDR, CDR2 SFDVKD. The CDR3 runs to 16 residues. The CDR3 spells CATSDKGTCRSYEQYF.

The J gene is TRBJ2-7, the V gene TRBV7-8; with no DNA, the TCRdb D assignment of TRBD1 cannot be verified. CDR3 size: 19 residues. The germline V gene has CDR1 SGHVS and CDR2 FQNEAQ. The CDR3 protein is CASSLLGQGPGRLLYEQYF.

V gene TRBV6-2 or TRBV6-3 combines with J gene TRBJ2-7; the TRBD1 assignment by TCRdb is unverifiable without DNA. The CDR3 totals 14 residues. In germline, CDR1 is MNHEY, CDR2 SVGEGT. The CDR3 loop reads CASSYRDESYEQYF.

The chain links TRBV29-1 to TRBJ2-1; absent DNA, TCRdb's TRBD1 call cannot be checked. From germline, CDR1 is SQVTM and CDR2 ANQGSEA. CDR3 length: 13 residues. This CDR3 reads CSVEWGVGNEQFF.

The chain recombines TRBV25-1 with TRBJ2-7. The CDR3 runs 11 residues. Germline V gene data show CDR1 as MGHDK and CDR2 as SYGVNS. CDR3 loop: CASSEFGEQYF.

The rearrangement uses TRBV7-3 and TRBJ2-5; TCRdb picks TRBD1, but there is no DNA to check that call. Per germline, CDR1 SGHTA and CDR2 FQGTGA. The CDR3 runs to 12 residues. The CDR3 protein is CASSIGQGAQYF.

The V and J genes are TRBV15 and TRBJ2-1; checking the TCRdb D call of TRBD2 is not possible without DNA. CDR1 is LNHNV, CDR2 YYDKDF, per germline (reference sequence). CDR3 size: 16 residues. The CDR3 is CATSENGGSPVYEQFF.

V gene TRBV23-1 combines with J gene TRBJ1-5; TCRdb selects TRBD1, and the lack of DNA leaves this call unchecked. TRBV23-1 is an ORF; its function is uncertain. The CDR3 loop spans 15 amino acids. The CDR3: CAAARGGILNQPQHF.

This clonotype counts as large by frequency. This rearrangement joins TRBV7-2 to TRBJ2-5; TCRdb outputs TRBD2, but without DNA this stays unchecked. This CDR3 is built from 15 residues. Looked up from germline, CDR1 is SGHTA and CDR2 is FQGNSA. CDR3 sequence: CASSLMASGEETQYF.

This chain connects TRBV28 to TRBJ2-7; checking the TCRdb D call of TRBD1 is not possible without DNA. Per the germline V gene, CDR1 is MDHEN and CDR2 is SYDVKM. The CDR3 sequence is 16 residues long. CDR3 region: CASSFSRDTRSYEQYF.

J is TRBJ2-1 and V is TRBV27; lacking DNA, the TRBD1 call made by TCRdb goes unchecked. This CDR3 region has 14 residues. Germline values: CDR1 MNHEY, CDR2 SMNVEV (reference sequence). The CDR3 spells CASSTGGVNNEQFF.

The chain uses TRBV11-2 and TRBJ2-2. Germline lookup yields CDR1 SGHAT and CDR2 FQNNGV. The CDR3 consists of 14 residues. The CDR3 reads CASSLVLGSGELFF.

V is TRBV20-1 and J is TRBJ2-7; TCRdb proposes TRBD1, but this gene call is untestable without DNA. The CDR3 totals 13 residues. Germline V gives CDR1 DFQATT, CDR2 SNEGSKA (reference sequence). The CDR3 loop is CSARDGGHWEQYF.